This T cell receptor (beta chain) was retrieved from a study of blood T cells in healthy people across ages. The CDR3 length is 16 residues. CDR1 and CDR2 (germline): SGDLS, YYNGEE. Sample-barcoded 5' priming and a J-beta primer mix drove a second PCR of roughly 6 to 12 cycles. TCRdb recomputed calls from the 5' RACE reads with MiXCR, one row per CDR3 protein. The sample yields fewer than 800,000 distinct CDR3 sequences, 49% seen once. The clonotype was recovered from a woman aged 55-70 years in good health. The specimen sequenced was blood. The V call is TRBV9, the J call TRBJ2-1; 7 nucleotides match TRBD1. The end of the DNA fits TRBJ2-7 better, so the J call may be wrong. The CDR3 sequence is CASSAGQIYSYNEQYF. The CDR3 nucleotides are TGTGCCAGCAGCGCGGGACAGATCTACTCCTACAATGAGCAGTACTTC.